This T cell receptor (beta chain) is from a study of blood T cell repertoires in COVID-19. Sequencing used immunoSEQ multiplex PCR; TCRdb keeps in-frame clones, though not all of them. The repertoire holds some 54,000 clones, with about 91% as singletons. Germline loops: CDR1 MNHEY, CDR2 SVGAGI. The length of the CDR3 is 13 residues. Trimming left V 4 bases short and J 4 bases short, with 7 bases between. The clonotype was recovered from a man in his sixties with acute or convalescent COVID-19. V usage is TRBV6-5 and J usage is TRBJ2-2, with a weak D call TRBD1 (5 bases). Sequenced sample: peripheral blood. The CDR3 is CASSSGITGELFF. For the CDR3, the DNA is TGTGCCAGCAGTTCAGGGATCACCGGGGAGCTGTTTTTT.